The T cell receptor beta chain described here comes from a study of blood T cell repertoires in COVID-19. Some clones are missing from TCRdb's copy, which holds only in-frame ones; the method was immunoSEQ multiplex PCR. The sample includes around 250,000 clones, approximately 85% of them seen just once. From germline, CDR1 is MNHEY and CDR2 SVGEGT. Deletions cut 5 bases from V and 2 bases from J, with 15 bases between. This CDR3 is built from 15 residues. All enrollees were roughly 18 to 90 years old and from fewer than 30 US areas. This chain uses TRBV6-2 or TRBV6-3 with TRBJ1-1; D unclear. Sample: PBMCs or T cells enriched from blood (not recorded which). The clonotype comes from a woman in her fifties or sixties who had recovered from COVID-19. In DNA, the CDR3 is TGTGCCAGCAGTCCCGGAGGCAGCCGTAACACTGAAGCTTTCTTT. Its translation is CASSPGGSRNTEAFF.